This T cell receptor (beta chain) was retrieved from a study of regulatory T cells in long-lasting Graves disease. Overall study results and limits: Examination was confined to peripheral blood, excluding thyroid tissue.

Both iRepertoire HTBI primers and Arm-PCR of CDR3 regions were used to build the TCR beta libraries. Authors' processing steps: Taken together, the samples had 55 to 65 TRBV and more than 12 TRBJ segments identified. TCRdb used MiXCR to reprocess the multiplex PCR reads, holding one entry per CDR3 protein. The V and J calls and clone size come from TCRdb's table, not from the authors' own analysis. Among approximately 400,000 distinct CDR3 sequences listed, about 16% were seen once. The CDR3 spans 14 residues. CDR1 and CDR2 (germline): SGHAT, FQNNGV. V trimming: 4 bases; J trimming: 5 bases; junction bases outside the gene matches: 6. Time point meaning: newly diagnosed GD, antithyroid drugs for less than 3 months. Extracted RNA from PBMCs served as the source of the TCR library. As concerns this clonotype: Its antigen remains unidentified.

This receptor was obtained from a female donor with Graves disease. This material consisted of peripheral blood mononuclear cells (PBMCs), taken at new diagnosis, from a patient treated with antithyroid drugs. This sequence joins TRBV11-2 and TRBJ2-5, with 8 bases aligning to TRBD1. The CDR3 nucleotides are TGTGCCAGCAGCTCAGACAGGGGACCCGAGACCCAGTACTTC. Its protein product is CASSSDRGPETQYF.